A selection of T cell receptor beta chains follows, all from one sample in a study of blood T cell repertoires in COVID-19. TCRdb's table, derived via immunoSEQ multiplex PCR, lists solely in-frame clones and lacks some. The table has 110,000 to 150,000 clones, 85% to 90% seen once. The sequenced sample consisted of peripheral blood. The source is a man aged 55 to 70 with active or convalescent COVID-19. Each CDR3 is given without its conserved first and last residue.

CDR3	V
ASSHGTDHEKLF	TRBV6-6
AWSGRDAKNIQY	TRBV30
ASTKGGPPLAKNIQY	TRBV28
ASSLEGPRDYGYT	TRBV11-3
ASSYGGQPLRGYT	TRBV6-5
ASSLYRVAGANVLT	TRBV5-4
ASSLTGVDTQY	TRBV7-3
ASSLLAPQETQY	TRBV2
ASSSAGTQAGDLF	TRBV11-2
ASSARGLANEKLF	TRBV7-7
ASKGRTSTDTQY	TRBV6-5
ASGLDPGLGYNEQF	TRBV12-5
ASSPLTTDTQY	TRBV2